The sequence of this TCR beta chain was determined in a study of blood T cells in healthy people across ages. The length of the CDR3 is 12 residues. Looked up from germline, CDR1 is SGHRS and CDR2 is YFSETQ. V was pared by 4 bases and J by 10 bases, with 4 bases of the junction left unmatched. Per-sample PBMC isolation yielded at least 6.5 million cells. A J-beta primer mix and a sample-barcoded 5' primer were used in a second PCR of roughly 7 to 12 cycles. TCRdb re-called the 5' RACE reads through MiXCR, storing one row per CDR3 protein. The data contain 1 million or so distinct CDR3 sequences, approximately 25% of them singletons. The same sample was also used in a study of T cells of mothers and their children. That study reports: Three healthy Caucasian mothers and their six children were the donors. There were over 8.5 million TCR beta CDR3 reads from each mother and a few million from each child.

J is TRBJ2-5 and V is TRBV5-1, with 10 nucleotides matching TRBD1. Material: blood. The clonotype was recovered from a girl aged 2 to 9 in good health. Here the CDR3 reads CASSLGQGDQYF. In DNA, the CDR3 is TGCGCCAGCAGCCTCGGACAGGGGGACCAGTACTTC.